This T cell receptor (beta chain) derives from a study of OX40 agonist ivuxolimab in advanced cancers. Method: immunoSEQ multiplex PCR; TCRdb's copy keeps in-frame clones and lacks some. There are some 110,000 clones in the sample; roughly 93% occur only once, and approximately 0.15% lies in the top ten. The germline V gene has CDR1 SGHRS and CDR2 YFSETQ. V lost 0 bases and J lost 3, with 7 bases in between. The length of the CDR3 is 13 residues. The receptor was isolated from an adult with an advanced solid tumor such as melanoma, head and neck, liver or kidney cancer. V is TRBV5-1 and J is TRBJ2-7; possibly TRBD2 for D (5 bases). Sample: CD4+ or CD8+ T cells sorted from blood, taken in a trial of the OX40 agonist ivuxolimab. This chain's CDR3 is CASSLEGSYEQYF. The CDR3 DNA follows: TGCGCCAGCAGCTTGGAAGGGAGCTACGAGCAGTACTTC.